This record covers a single T cell receptor beta chain. Its target is not known. The germline gives CDR1 SGHTA, CDR2 FQGNSA. Trimming stripped 5 bases from V and 5 bases from J, with 10 bases between. CDR3 size: 13 residues. The data belong to a study of T cell responses to AZD1222 COVID-19 vaccine. Study-wide results and limits: Without day 14 samples, only post-peak T cell repertoires were studied. Researchers report vaccine-associated CD4 TCRs spanning spike, with dominance at 160-218 and 743-854. Nearly half of unique spike-specific TCRs reportedly avoided B.1.351 and B.1.1.7 mutated regions.

The data were produced by immunoSEQ multiplex PCR, yet TCRdb's version contains in-frame clones alone and is incomplete. The repertoire has 140,000 or so clones, about 91% of them found once; the top ten carry approximately 2.1%. The chain is built from TRBV7-2 and TRBJ1-5; TRBD1 is a possible D gene (6 bases). The sample in question was peripheral blood, obtained on day 0 of AZD1222 vaccination. The source of this sequence is an adult in good health. The CDR3 DNA is TGTGCCAGCAGCCCACAGGGTTATCAGCCCCAGCATTTT. This gives the protein CASSPQGYQPQHF. Combining the CDR3 with reference TRBV7-2 and TRBJ1-5 gives the whole variable domain GAGVSQSPSNKVTEKGKDVELRCDPISGHTALYWYRQSLGQGLEFLIYFQGNSAPDKSGLPSDRFSAERTGGSVSTLTIQRTQQEDSAVYLCASSPQGYQPQHFGDGTRLSIL.